The 7 T cell receptor beta chains listed next were all sequenced from one sample in a study of T cell responses to AZD1222 COVID-19 vaccine. Profiled with immunoSEQ multiplex PCR; TCRdb holds only in-frame clones, not every one. This table holds 100,000 or so clones, just over 85% found once. The material sequenced was peripheral blood, taken on day 0 of AZD1222 vaccination. The receptors here all came from an adult in good health.

The chain joins TRBV9 to TRBJ1-1; D is possibly TRBD1 (5 bases). V lost 0 bases and J 7 bases, leaving 10 bases between the germline ends. Looked up from germline, CDR1 is SGDLS and CDR2 is YYNGEE. The CDR3 runs 13 residues. The CDR3 bases are TGTGCCAGCAGCGTAGGAGGGAGGGGTGAAGCTTTCTTT. Amino acids: CASSVGGRGEAFF.

J is TRBJ1-5 and V is TRBV15; perhaps TRBD1 as D (5 bases). CDR1 is LNHNV and CDR2 is YYDKDF in the germline V gene (reference sequence). The CDR3 sequence is 15 residues long. Trimming cost V 3 bases and J 2 bases, with 11 bases left between them. The CDR3 here is CATSRGTPGNQPQHF. The DNA for the CDR3 is TGTGCCACCAGCAGGGGGACTCCTGGCAATCAGCCCCAGCATTTT.

The J gene is TRBJ1-2, the V gene TRBV28; 9 positions match TRBD1. J lost 8 bases, V lost 4 bases, and 8 bases had no gene match. The CDR3 spans 14 residues. Germline V gene sequence: CDR1 MDHEN, CDR2 SYDVKM. DNA of the CDR3: TGTGCCAGCAGTTCAACGACAGGGGGTCGGGGCTACACCTTC. Translating gives CASSSTTGGRGYTF.

In its sample, this clone was seen once. The chain recombines TRBV2 with TRBJ2-3; TRBD2 is a possible D gene (6 bases). V lost 6 bases, J lost 0 bases, and 10 bases lay in between. The length of the CDR3 is 14 residues. In germline, CDR1 is SNHLY, CDR2 FYNNEI. The CDR3 DNA sequence: TGTGCCAGCAGCCCGCGGGGAAGCACAGATACGCAGTATTTT. This codes for CASSPRGSTDTQYF.

The chain couples TRBV6-5 to TRBJ2-7; TRBD1 agrees at 7 bases. V gave up 6 bases and J gave up 2 bases; unmatched junction bases: 4. CDR3 length equals 13 residues. Germline loops: CDR1 MNHEY, CDR2 SVGAGI. The CDR3 DNA sequence: TGTGCCAGCAGCCCGGGACAGCCCTACGAGCAGTACTTC. It yields the protein CASSPGQPYEQYF.

The chain has TRBV5-1 and TRBJ2-1; 13 nucleotides line up with TRBD2. The CDR3 has 16 residues. V dropped 3 bases and J dropped 8; count of bases not matched to a gene: 8. The germline gives CDR1 SGHRS, CDR2 YFSETQ. CDR3 sequence (DNA): TGCGCCAGCAGCTCGATCCGACTAGCGGGAGGAGATGAGCAGTTCTTC. Amino acid sequence: CASSSIRLAGGDEQFF.

The chain joins TRBV28 to TRBJ2-1; TRBD1 agrees at 9 bases. This CDR3 is built from 14 residues. Losses at the gene ends were 4 bases for V and 4 bases for J; bases not matched to a gene: 2. CDR1 and CDR2 from the germline V gene are MDHEN and SYDVKM. DNA for the CDR3: TGTGCCAGCAGTTCCGGGACAGGGTACAATGAGCAGTTCTTC. Its protein product is CASSSGTGYNEQFF.